This T cell receptor beta chain was retrieved from a study of T cell responses to AZD1222 COVID-19 vaccine. V was trimmed by 0 bases and J by 0 bases, leaving 21 bases between them. The CDR3 consists of 20 residues. Germline V gene data show CDR1 as SGDLS and CDR2 as YYNGEE. Points on this clone: Its antigen is not known.

Whole-study results and caveats: Researchers took repertoire samples only after the peak T cell response had come.

Here immunoSEQ multiplex PCR was the method, and the copy in TCRdb shows in-frame clones only, minus some. Of 100,000 to 150,000 clones listed, roughly 90% are singletons. The sample was peripheral blood, taken on day 0 of MenACWY control vaccination. The V gene is TRBV9, the J gene TRBJ2-2; D is possibly TRBD2 (5 bases). This receptor was identified in an adult in good health. In nucleotides, the CDR3 is TGTGCCAGCAGCGTAGATGTAGCGCCTAGGCCCCGAGCGAACACCGGGGAGCTGTTTTTT. Residues: CASSVDVAPRPRANTGELFF.